This is a list of T cell receptor beta chains from one sample in a study of control samples from healthy donors and cancer patients. Libraries were prepared by immunoSEQ multiplex PCR; TCRdb keeps only in-frame clonotypes and omits some of them. The sample has 100,000 to 150,000 clones, approximately 89% seen once. What was sequenced was blood. Source of these receptors: a man between 18 and 29 years old in good health. Each CDR3 is given with its conserved first and last residue. D genes are given only for firm matches. Clone size appears in some rows only: once, few, many, or a class for an expanded clone.

d_gene	j_gene	v_gene	abundance	CDR3aa	CDR3nt
-	TRBJ1-1	TRBV11-2	-	CASSFLREAFF	TGTGCCAGCAGCTTCCTACGGGAAGCTTTCTTT
-	TRBJ2-2	TRBV12-3/TRBV12-4	-	CASSPPTRGELFF	TGTGCCAGCAGTCCCCCAACTCGCGGGGAGCTGTTTTTT
-	TRBJ1-5	TRBV27	-	CASSLSSNQPQHF	TGTGCCAGCAGTCTCAGTAGCAATCAGCCCCAGCATTTT
TRBD1	TRBJ1-1	TRBV29-1	-	CSVGQGGTEAFF	TGCAGCGTGGGACAGGGGGGGACTGAAGCTTTCTTT
TRBD2	TRBJ2-2	TRBV2	-	CASSVVAGGYTGELFF	TGTGCCAGCAGTGTTGTGGCGGGGGGGTACACCGGGGAGCTGTTTTTT
-	TRBJ1-1	TRBV10-3	-	CAIRVDRNTEAFF	TGTGCCATCAGAGTGGACAGGAACACTGAAGCTTTCTTT
TRBD2	TRBJ2-1	TRBV7-9	-	CASSLSPGLAGGSYNEQFF	TGTGCCAGCAGCCTCAGTCCGGGACTAGCGGGGGGGTCTTACAATGAGCAGTTCTTC
TRBD1	TRBJ1-1	TRBV6-5	once	CASSSPGQGNTEAFF	TGTGCCAGCAGTTCACCGGGACAGGGGAACACTGAAGCTTTCTTT
TRBD1	TRBJ1-2	TRBV25-1	-	CASSGLRDREDYGYTF	TGTGCCAGCAGTGGCCTCCGGGACAGGGAAGACTATGGCTACACCTTC
-	TRBJ2-7	TRBV15	-	CATSIKGAYEQYF	TGTGCCACCAGTATCAAGGGGGCCTACGAGCAGTACTTC
-	TRBJ1-5	TRBV7-9	-	CASSHDYSNQPQHF	TGTGCCAGCAGTCACGATTATAGCAATCAGCCCCAGCATTTT
-	TRBJ1-5	TRBV19	-	CASSTRPFWGRTNQPQHF	TGTGCCAGTAGTACTCGACCCTTTTGGGGCCGCACCAATCAGCCCCAGCATTTT
TRBD1	TRBJ1-1	TRBV3-1/TRBV3-2	-	CASRNRGTEAFF	TGTGCCAGCAGGAACAGGGGAACTGAAGCTTTCTTT
TRBD1	TRBJ2-3	TRBV7-9	-	CASSSSRVTGGITDTQYF	TGTGCCAGCAGCTCCTCGCGAGTGACAGGGGGCATAACAGATACGCAGTATTTT
-	TRBJ1-1	TRBV11-2	-	CASSRFGPGTEAFF	TGTGCCAGCAGCCGTTTTGGACCGGGGACCGAAGCTTTCTTT
TRBD2	TRBJ2-1	TRBV7-8	-	CASSRRGLAVTDEQFF	TGTGCCAGCAGCAGACGGGGACTAGCGGTCACTGATGAGCAGTTCTTC
-	TRBJ2-5	TRBV2	-	CASSEAISEETQYF	TGTGCCAGCAGTGAAGCGATCAGCGAAGAGACCCAGTACTTC
-	TRBJ1-4	TRBV13	once	CASSLEGAANEKLFF	TGTGCCAGCAGCTTAGAAGGGGCGGCTAATGAAAAACTGTTTTTT
TRBD2	TRBJ2-7	TRBV5-1	-	CASSPRAVAGVYEQYF	TGCGCCAGCAGCCCCCGCGCGGTAGCGGGGGTTTACGAGCAGTACTTC
TRBD2	TRBJ2-1	TRBV7-3	-	CASSLLAGENNEQFF	TGTGCCAGCAGCCTACTAGCGGGGGAGAACAATGAGCAGTTCTTC
-	TRBJ1-2	TRBV10-3	once	CAIRSGENYGYTF	TGTGCCATCAGGAGCGGCGAGAACTATGGCTACACCTTC
TRBD2	TRBJ2-7	TRBV2	-	CASITPGLAGEQYF	TGTGCCAGCATTACCCCGGGACTAGCGGGTGAGCAGTACTTC
-	TRBJ1-2	TRBV2	-	CASSYDLTRGYTF	TGTGCCAGCAGCTACGACCTAACACGGGGCTACACCTTC
-	TRBJ2-6	TRBV4-2	-	CASSQDLTVSGANVLTF	TGTGCCAGCAGCCAAGATCTAACGGTATCTGGGGCCAACGTCCTGACTTTC
-	TRBJ1-6	TRBV5-5	once	CASSPIEGGRNSPLHF	TGTGCCAGCAGCCCGATCGAGGGGGGAAGGAATTCACCCCTCCACTTT
-	TRBJ2-7	TRBV12-5	-	CASGLVSGGTSPYEQYF	TGTGCTAGTGGTTTGGTATCCGGGGGCACCTCGCCGTACGAGCAGTACTTC
TRBD1	TRBJ1-4	TRBV5-1	-	CASGTGDTFRKLFF	TGCGCCAGTGGTACAGGGGATACATTTCGGAAACTGTTTTTT
-	TRBJ1-2	TRBV6-6	-	CASTRIHQGYTF	TGTGCCAGCACCCGCATCCATCAGGGCTACACCTTC
-	TRBJ2-5	TRBV2	-	CASSESAGRRETQYF	TGTGCCAGCAGTGAATCAGCAGGACGGCGGGAGACCCAGTACTTC
-	TRBJ2-1	TRBV11-2	-	CASSLPWGPFYNEQFF	TGTGCCAGCAGCTTACCGTGGGGGCCTTTCTACAATGAGCAGTTCTTC
-	TRBJ1-1	TRBV7-9	few	CASSLEQGGDTEAFF	TGTGCCAGCAGCTTAGAACAGGGAGGGGACACTGAAGCTTTCTTT
-	TRBJ1-1	TRBV18	-	CASSPSWAHTEAFF	TGTGCCAGCTCACCATCATGGGCCCACACTGAAGCTTTCTTT
-	TRBJ1-1	TRBV3-1/TRBV3-2	-	CASSQEPGGTPEAFF	TGTGCCAGCAGCCAAGAGCCCGGGGGCACCCCTGAAGCTTTCTTT
TRBD1	TRBJ1-4	TRBV27	-	CASSYTTGGSLFF	TGTGCCAGCAGTTACACGACAGGGGGCTCGCTGTTTTTT
-	TRBJ2-5	TRBV9	-	CASSVLGGLQETQYF	TGTGCCAGCAGCGTACTAGGAGGGCTACAAGAGACCCAGTACTTC